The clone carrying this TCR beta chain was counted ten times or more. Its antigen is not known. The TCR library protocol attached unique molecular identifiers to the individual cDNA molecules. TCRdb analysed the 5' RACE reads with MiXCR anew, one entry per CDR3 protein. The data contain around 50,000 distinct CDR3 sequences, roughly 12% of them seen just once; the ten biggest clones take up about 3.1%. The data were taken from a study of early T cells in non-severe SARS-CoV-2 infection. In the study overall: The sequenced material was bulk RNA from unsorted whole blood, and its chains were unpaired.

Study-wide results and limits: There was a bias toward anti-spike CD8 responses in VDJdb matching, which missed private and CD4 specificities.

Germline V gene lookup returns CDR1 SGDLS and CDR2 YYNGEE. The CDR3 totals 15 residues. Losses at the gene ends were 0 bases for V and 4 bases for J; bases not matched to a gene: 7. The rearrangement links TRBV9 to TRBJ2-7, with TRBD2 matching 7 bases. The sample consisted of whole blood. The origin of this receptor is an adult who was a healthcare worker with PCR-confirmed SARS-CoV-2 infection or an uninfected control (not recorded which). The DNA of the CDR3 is TGTGCCAGCAGCGTAGGCGGCGGGAGTCGGTACGAGCAGTACTTC. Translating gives CASSVGGGSRYEQYF. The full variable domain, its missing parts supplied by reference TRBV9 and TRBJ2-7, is DSGVTQTPKHLITATGQRVTLRCSPRSGDLSVYWYQQSLDQGLQFLIQYYNGEERAKGNILERFSAQQFPDLHSELNLSSLELGDSALYFCASSVGGGSRYEQYFGPGTRLTVT.